The present T cell receptor beta chain was sequenced within a study of breast tumors, draining lymph nodes, adjacent tissues. After removal of 0 bases from V and 10 bases from J, the junction contained 9 bases not matched to a gene. This CDR3 is built from 16 residues. CDR1 is MGHRA, CDR2 YSYEKL, per germline. MiXCR, run by TCRdb on the multiplex PCR reads, gives a single entry per CDR3 protein. The data show about 180,000 distinct CDR3 sequences, around a third seen once. Samples came from axillary lymph nodes draining the breast cancer. In this sample, this clonotype turned up many times. The sequenced sample consisted of axillary lymph node tissue. The source of this sequence is a female donor with breast cancer. Some clones in this sample may be carry-over from other donors' samples. The V call is TRBV4-1, the J call TRBJ2-1, with 10 bases aligning to TRBD2. The CDR3 nucleotides are TGCGCCAGCAGCCAAGATGCAAGCGGGGGGGCACGGGAGCAGTTCTTC. Translating it yields CASSQDASGGAREQFF.